The clone carrying this TCR beta chain came up a few times. Amplification used 60 Vbeta primers and 13 Jbeta primers. The assay was immunoSEQ multiplex PCR, and TCRdb's table has in-frame clones only and misses some. The data show roughly 140,000 clones, with around 82% seen just once and about 6.1% held by the top ten. This sample was included in a study of cytomegalovirus exposure and HLA in healthy donors. Study context: Most donors, approximately 82% of more than 300 genotyped, fell in the Caucasian-associated ancestry cluster.

The CDR3 runs to 19 residues. Losses at the gene ends were 0 bases for V and 2 bases for J; bases not matched to a gene: 6. The germline V gene encodes CDR1 SGHTA and CDR2 FQGNSA. What was sequenced was PBMCs. The rearrangement joins TRBV7-2 to TRBJ2-3; 15 bases are shared with TRBD2. The sequence was collected from a woman aged 45 to 65 in good health and CMV-seropositive. The CDR3 region is CASSLAGLAGGRVTDTQYF. CDR3 in DNA: TGTGCCAGCAGCTTAGCGGGACTAGCGGGGGGCCGAGTCACAGATACGCAGTATTTT.